The 30 T cell receptor beta chains below all came from one sample that was sequenced in a study of blood T cells in healthy people across ages. Through a sample-barcoded 5' primer and a J-beta primer mix, a second PCR was run for roughly 7 to 12 cycles. TCRdb itself ran the 5' RACE reads through MiXCR, one entry per CDR3 protein. The table includes over 1,500,000 distinct CDR3 sequences, around half detected once. Sequencing used blood. The source is a woman in her thirties or forties in good health.

This clonotype has just one count. The chain links TRBV28 to TRBJ1-1, with unresolved D. There are 14 residues in the CDR3. With 0 bases removed from V and 2 bases from J, the gap between germline ends came to 7 bases. In germline, CDR1 is MDHEN, CDR2 SYDVKM. In nucleotides, the CDR3 is TGTGCCAGCAGTTTATGGGAGAGTAACACTGAAGCTTTCTTT. It yields the protein CASSLWESNTEAFF. Based on the CDR3 plus reference TRBV28 and TRBJ1-1, the full variable domain is DVKVTQSSRYLVKRTGEKVFLECVQDMDHENMFWYRQDPGLGLRLIYFSYDVKMKEKGDIPEGYSVSREKKERFSLILESASTNQTSMYLCASSLWESNTEAFFGQGTRLTVV.

This clonotype was counted only a few times. The V call is TRBV7-2, the J call TRBJ2-7; TRBD2 agrees at 7 bases. The CDR3 has 15 residues. Germline CDR1 and CDR2: SGHTA and FQGNSA. With V trimmed by 6 bases and J by 3 bases, 11 bases remained unmatched. CDR3 sequence (DNA): TGTGCCAGCAGTCCCCGTGGGGAGGGGTACTACGAGCAGTACTTC. This sequence encodes CASSPRGEGYYEQYF.

This sequence joins TRBV6-5 and TRBJ2-7, with D perhaps TRBD2 (6 bases). Germline V gene lookup returns CDR1 MNHEY and CDR2 SVGAGI. The CDR3 has 15 residues. Trimming pared 5 bases from V and 2 bases from J, leaving 16 bases between. CDR3 region: CASSTPGGTTYEQYF. The CDR3, as DNA: TGTGCCAGCAGTACCCCCGGGGGAACCACCTACGAGCAGTACTTC.

The genes are TRBV13 and TRBJ2-7, with TRBD2 matching 8 bases. Per the germline V gene, CDR1 is PRHDT and CDR2 is FYEKMQ (reference sequence). The J segment lost 2 bases and the V segment lost 0 bases, leaving 6 bases of the junction unmatched. The CDR3 is 16 amino acids. The CDR3 sequence: CASSLGSSGGTYEQYF. In DNA form, the CDR3 reads TGTGCCAGCAGCTTAGGCTCATCGGGGGGGACCTACGAGCAGTACTTC.

The V call is TRBV5-5, the J call TRBJ2-1, with D possibly being TRBD1 (6 bases). The CDR3 totals 12 residues. V lost 5 bases and J lost 8, with 11 bases in between. The germline CDR1 and CDR2 sequences are SGHKS and YYEKEE (reference sequence). The CDR3 nucleotides are TGTGCCAGCAGAATACAGGGTGATGAGCAGTTCTTC. Translating gives CASRIQGDEQFF. Complete variable domain (other parts from reference TRBV5-5 and TRBJ2-1): DAGVTQSPTHLIKTRGQQVTLRCSPISGHKSVSWYQQVLGQGPQFIFQYYEKEERGRGNFPDRFSARQFPNYSSELNVNALLLGDSALYLCASRIQGDEQFFGPGTRLTVL.

In this sample, this clonotype turned up a few times. The chain is built from TRBV29-1 and TRBJ2-1; 14 bases align to TRBD2. The CDR3 has 16 residues. Germline CDR1 reads SQVTM; CDR2 reads ANQGSEA. Losses at the gene ends were 4 bases for V and 4 bases for J; bases not matched to a gene: 6. In DNA, the CDR3 is TGCAGCGTTGGTGGACTAGCGGGGGGAAAGTACAATGAGCAGTTCTTC. It codes for CSVGGLAGGKYNEQFF.

This clonotype occurred a few times. The chain combines TRBV12-3 or TRBV12-4 with TRBJ1-2, with D possibly TRBD1 on 5 matching bases. The ends were cut back, 1 base at V and 4 bases at J, with 13 bases in the middle. This CDR3 has 15 amino acids. CDR3 protein: CASSLDWGSSYGYTF. The CDR3 nucleotides are TGTGCCAGCAGTTTAGATTGGGGCTCGAGCTATGGCTACACCTTC.

The genes are TRBV5-1 and TRBJ2-6; no definite D call. Trimming shortened V by 0 bases and J by 0 bases, and 10 bases separated the two germline ends. Germline V lookup: CDR1 SGHRS, CDR2 YFSETQ. This CDR3 contains 17 residues. DNA of the CDR3: TGCGCCAGCAGCTTGGGAGGCGACCGCTCTGGGGCCAACGTCCTGACTTTC. Protein sequence: CASSLGGDRSGANVLTF.

CDR3 in amino acids: CSAENRASYEQYF. The CDR3 DNA sequence: TGCAGTGCCGAGAACAGGGCTTCCTACGAGCAGTACTTC. The chain recombines TRBV20-1 with TRBJ2-4, with D possibly TRBD1 on 6 matching bases. The J call could be wrong; TRBJ2-7 is a better fit for the DNA end. The germline CDR1 and CDR2 sequences are DFQATT and SNEGSKA (reference sequence). This CDR3 spans 13 amino acids.

The chain uses TRBV5-1 and TRBJ2-7; the D gene is possibly TRBD1 (6 bases). Trimming cost V 4 bases and J 2 bases, with 13 bases left between them. The CDR3 runs 14 residues. The germline CDR1 and CDR2 sequences are SGHRS and YFSETQ. This CDR3 reads CASSPSGVTYEQYF. The DNA of the CDR3 is TGCGCCAGCAGCCCTTCAGGGGTCACCTACGAGCAGTACTTC.

The chain recombines TRBV15 with TRBJ1-2, with TRBD1 matching over 7 bases. The CDR3 is 17 residues long. Germline loops: CDR1 LNHNV, CDR2 YYDKDF (reference sequence). V lost 0 bases, J lost 3 bases, and 10 bases stayed unmatched. In DNA, the CDR3 is TGTGCCACCAGCAGAGATCCGGGAGGGGGCTTGGACTATGGCTACACCTTC. Protein product: CATSRDPGGGLDYGYTF.

This sequence joins TRBV4-2 and TRBJ2-3; 9 bases agree with TRBD1. J lost 2 bases, V lost 10 bases, and 16 bases had no gene match. CDR1 and CDR2 (germline): LGHNA, YNFKEQ. The CDR3 spans 17 residues. CDR3: CATRGPTGGGLTDTQYF. CDR3 DNA: TGTGCCACCAGGGGCCCCACAGGGGGCGGCCTCACAGATACGCAGTATTTT.

The table lists this clonotype with a few counts. For the CDR3, the DNA is TGTGCCAGCAGCTTTGGACGCGCAGGGGGTGGCTACGAGCAGTACTTC. Amino acids: CASSFGRAGGGYEQYF. The gene calls are TRBV7-2 and TRBJ2-7, with 7 bases aligning to TRBD1. The CDR3 is made up of 16 amino acids. V shed 3 bases, J shed 3 bases, and the junction held 11 bases outside the gene matches. Germline-derived CDR1 and CDR2 are SGHTA and FQGNSA.

This clonotype was seen only once. The chain has TRBV5-6 and TRBJ1-2; the match to TRBD1 covers 7 bases. V was pared by 4 bases and J by 7 bases, with 7 bases of the junction left unmatched. The CDR3 sequence is 13 residues long. Germline V gives CDR1 SGHDT, CDR2 YYEEEE. The CDR3 bases are TGTGCCAGCAGCCGCAACAGGGGCGCTGGCTACACCTTC. Its translation: CASSRNRGAGYTF.

V and J are TRBV20-1 and TRBJ2-3; 9 bases align to TRBD2. The CDR3 is 15 residues long. Trimming cost V 4 bases and J 6 bases; bases outside gene matches: 11. Germline V gives CDR1 DFQATT, CDR2 SNEGSKA (reference sequence). The CDR3 is CSAIVERGARDTQYF. DNA of the CDR3: TGCAGTGCTATTGTGGAGCGGGGGGCTAGGGATACGCAGTATTTT.

The rearrangement links TRBV9 to TRBJ2-1; TRBD1 aligns across 11 bases. V trimming: 0 bases; J trimming: 7 bases; junction bases outside the gene matches: 9. CDR3 length: 17 residues. Per germline, CDR1 SGDLS and CDR2 YYNGEE. CDR3 in DNA: TGTGCCAGCAGCGTAGTTCCTAGGACAGGGGGCGGAAATGAGCAGTTCTTC. This codes for CASSVVPRTGGGNEQFF.

There are a few counts of this clonotype. The V and J genes are TRBV20-1 and TRBJ2-5, with 15 bases matching TRBD2. The length of the CDR3 is 17 residues. CDR1 and CDR2 (germline): DFQATT, SNEGSKA (reference sequence). V gave up 4 bases and J gave up 3 bases; unmatched junction bases: 9. This CDR3 is CSANPGLAGGGKETQYF. CDR3 nucleotides: TGCAGTGCTAATCCGGGACTAGCGGGAGGAGGGAAAGAGACCCAGTACTTC.

This clonotype appeared a few times. The V gene is TRBV20-1, the J gene TRBJ2-3; unclear D gene. CDR3 length: 13 residues. Germline CDR1 reads DFQATT; CDR2 reads SNEGSKA (reference sequence). V was clipped by 6 bases and J by 0 bases, with 10 bases between them. The CDR3 is CSALRISTDTQYF. The CDR3 nucleotides read TGCAGTGCCTTACGGATAAGCACAGATACGCAGTATTTT.

This chain uses TRBV28 with TRBJ2-7, with 9 positions matching TRBD1. V gave up 3 bases and J gave up 9 bases; unmatched junction bases: 9. CDR1 is MDHEN and CDR2 is SYDVKM in the germline V gene. This CDR3 has 14 amino acids. The CDR3, as DNA: TGTGCCAGCAGTTTTACCGGGACAGGGAGTCTGCAGTACTTC. This gives the protein CASSFTGTGSLQYF.

The gene calls are TRBV6-4 and TRBJ2-1; 8 positions agree with TRBD2. In germline, CDR1 is MRHNA, CDR2 SNTAGT. CDR3 length equals 15 residues. Trimming took 10 bases from V and 9 from J; bases not matched to a gene: 17. CDR3 bases: TGTGCCAAGACCTTAACCGGGACTAGAGTAGGTGAGCAGTTCTTC. Its translation: CAKTLTGTRVGEQFF.

The CDR3 protein is CSARGQVNSGYTF. The CDR3 DNA follows: TGCAGTGCTAGGGGACAGGTTAACAGTGGCTACACCTTC. The rearrangement links TRBV20-1 to TRBJ1-2, with 8 bases lining up with TRBD1. The CDR3 has 13 residues. Trimming at V came to 3 bases and at J to 7 bases, leaving 7 bases not matched to a gene. Germline lookup yields CDR1 DFQATT and CDR2 SNEGSKA (reference sequence).

Only a few counts were recorded for this clonotype. The chain employs TRBV20-1 and TRBJ2-7; 9 bases align to TRBD2. Matching the DNA end better, TRBJ2-5 makes the J call doubtful. Germline V lookup: CDR1 DFQATT, CDR2 SNEGSKA (reference sequence). CDR3 length: 15 residues. This CDR3 reads CSAILGTSFRETQYF. The CDR3 DNA is TGCAGTGCTATTCTCGGGACTAGCTTTAGAGAGACCCAGTACTTC.

This clonotype was seen only a few times. This chain joins TRBV29-1 and TRBJ1-2, with 7 bases that match TRBD1. The V gene end was trimmed by 6 bases and the J gene end by 4 bases; junction bases not matched to a gene: 11. Germline assignment: CDR1 SQVTM and CDR2 ANQGSEA. The CDR3 spans 14 residues. CDR3 nucleotide sequence: TGCAGCGTCGAACCGCCGGGACAGTTCTATGGCTACACCTTC. Encoded protein: CSVEPPGQFYGYTF.

This clonotype came up once. CDR3 nucleotides: TGCGCCAGCAGTGAGGAGGGTCCGCCCCTCCACTTT. Amino acid sequence: CASSEEGPPLHF. The chain combines TRBV10-2 with TRBJ1-6; no clear D gene. CDR1 is WSHSY, CDR2 SAAADI, per germline. The CDR3 runs to 12 residues. Trimming removed 2 bases from V and 13 bases from J, with 9 bases in between.

The gene calls are TRBV28 and TRBJ2-1, with 7 bases lining up with TRBD1. Germline assignment: CDR1 MDHEN and CDR2 SYDVKM. The CDR3 has 16 amino acids. Trimming took 7 bases from V and 6 from J; bases not matched to a gene: 15. This chain's CDR3 is CASTIRQGVNSNEQFF. The CDR3 DNA follows: TGTGCCAGCACCATCCGACAGGGTGTAAACTCCAATGAGCAGTTCTTC.

The chain has TRBV14 and TRBJ2-1; D ambiguous. Germline assignment: CDR1 SGHDN and CDR2 FVKESK. Trimming removed 1 base from V and 3 bases from J, with 19 bases in between. This CDR3 has 18 residues. This CDR3 is CASSQGVAVGIGYNEQFF. CDR3 in DNA: TGTGCCAGCAGCCAAGGGGTCGCCGTGGGGATTGGCTACAATGAGCAGTTCTTC.

V gene TRBV24-1 combines with J gene TRBJ2-5; D tentatively fits TRBD1 or TRBD2 (6 bases each). The V gene's germline CDR1 is KGHDR and CDR2 SFDVKD. CDR3 size: 17 residues. V lost 5 bases and J lost 11, with 29 bases in between. CDR3 DNA sequence: TGTGCCACCAGTGGGGAGGTACAGGGAAGCTCCTACAATGAGCAGTACTTC. Translated, it gives CATSGEVQGSSYNEQYF.

As DNA, the CDR3 is TGTGCCAGCAGCCGTCGTGGGGGGCCTGGGAGTGAGGAGCAGTTCTTC. It yields the protein CASSRRGGPGSEEQFF. V usage is TRBV6-6 and J usage is TRBJ2-7, with D possibly being TRBD1 or TRBD2 (6 bases each). With the DNA end fitting TRBJ2-1 better, the J assignment may be wrong. Germline V gene data show CDR1 as MNHNY and CDR2 as SVGAGI (reference sequence). The CDR3 spans 16 residues.

The rearrangement joins TRBV28 to TRBJ2-7, with a tentative D call TRBD1 (6 bases). V dropped 5 bases and J dropped 3 bases, with 17 bases sitting between them. Germline loops: CDR1 MDHEN, CDR2 SYDVKM. This CDR3 spans 15 amino acids. The CDR3 sequence is CASSTGMGRVYEQYF. The DNA for the CDR3 is TGTGCCAGCAGTACAGGGATGGGCCGTGTCTACGAGCAGTACTTC.

The chain links TRBV6-6 to TRBJ2-3, with a tentative D call TRBD2 (7 bases). V lost 6 bases, J lost 8 bases, and 15 bases lay in between. This CDR3 contains 13 residues. Germline CDR1 is MNHNY and CDR2 is SVGAGI (reference sequence). For the CDR3, the DNA is TGTGCCAGCAGCGTGGGGGGGCCCACTACGCAGTATTTT. Its translation: CASSVGGPTTQYF.